These 25 T cell receptor beta chains were all obtained from the same sample, sequenced in a study of regulatory T cells in long-lasting Graves disease. To make TCR beta libraries, researchers used iRepertoire HTBI primers and Arm-PCR of CDR3 regions. From the multiplex PCR reads, TCRdb called clonotypes with MiXCR, one entry per CDR3 protein. Among 450,000 to 650,000 distinct CDR3 sequences listed, around 15% were seen once. Time point reported: newly diagnosed GD, antithyroid drugs for less than 3 months. The authors made the TCR library using RNA they extracted from PBMCs. The same data also went into a second study, on T cells in Graves' hyperthyroidism and ophthalmopathy.

The sequences come from peripheral blood mononuclear cells (PBMCs), collected at new diagnosis, from a patient treated with antithyroid drugs. All receptors derive from a woman aged 40 to 65 with Graves disease.

Many counts were recorded for this clonotype. V and J are TRBV11-2 and TRBJ2-1; 8 bases align to TRBD1. The CDR3 has 15 amino acids. V gave up 5 bases and J gave up 4 bases; unmatched junction bases: 7. Per the germline V gene, CDR1 is SGHAT and CDR2 is FQNNGV. Written as DNA, the CDR3 is TGTGCCAGCAGCATCCGGGACAGGCCATACAATGAGCAGTTCTTC. Its translation: CASSIRDRPYNEQFF.

This clonotype occurred many times. This chain connects TRBV2 to TRBJ1-4; no definite D call. This CDR3 has 14 amino acids. V lost 4 bases, J lost 8 bases, and 14 bases lay in between. Germline V gene lookup returns CDR1 SNHLY and CDR2 FYNNEI. The CDR3 coding sequence is TGTGCCAGCAGTGTAAGAGCACAGAACGAAAAACTGTTTTTT. It specifies CASSVRAQNEKLFF.

Details on this clonotype: A much more abundant neighbour one base away suggests this may be a read error. The rearrangement uses TRBV24-1 and TRBJ2-3, with TRBD2 matching 10 bases. The CDR3 consists of 16 residues. Germline trimming cut 5 bases from V and 1 base from J; bases unmatched to any gene: 5. In germline, CDR1 is KGHDR, CDR2 SFDVKD. The CDR3 loop reads CATSVSGGGRTDTQYF. CDR3 sequence (DNA): TGTGCCACCAGTGTGAGCGGGGGGGGGCGCACAGATACGCAGTATTTT.

This clonotype was detected a few times. The chain employs TRBV19 and TRBJ2-1, with 8 bases lining up with TRBD2. The CDR3 has 13 residues. The V gene's germline CDR1 is LNHDA and CDR2 SQIVND (reference sequence). With 7 bases clipped from V and 7 bases from J, the junction kept 6 bases outside the gene matches. CDR3 region: CASTQRGYNEQFF. The CDR3 nucleotides read TGTGCCAGTACCCAGCGGGGGTATAATGAGCAGTTCTTC.

This clonotype was observed a few times. The chain joins TRBV3-1 to TRBJ2-7; D is uncertain. Germline V gene data show CDR1 as LGHDT and CDR2 as YNNKEL (reference sequence). This CDR3 has 12 residues. V was cut by 4 bases and J by 4 bases, with 8 bases left in between. In DNA, the CDR3 is TGTGCCAGCAGCCCTGCATGGTACGAGCAGTACTTC. It codes for CASSPAWYEQYF.

In its sample, this clonotype was seen a few times. The rearrangement links TRBV4-2 to TRBJ2-7; D ambiguous. With 4 bases removed from V and 5 bases from J, the gap between germline ends came to 21 bases. The CDR3 runs 16 residues. Germline CDR1 is LGHNA and CDR2 is YNFKEQ. DNA for the CDR3: TGTGCCAGCAGCCTAGATATTAGGGCAGGTTCCGACGAGCAGTACTTC. Amino acid sequence: CASSLDIRAGSDEQYF.

This clonotype was seen only a few times. J is TRBJ2-3 and V is TRBV19; perhaps D is TRBD1 or TRBD2 (6 bases each). V lost 6 bases and J lost 6, with 19 bases in between. There are 15 residues in the CDR3. Looked up from germline, CDR1 is LNHDA and CDR2 is SQIVND (reference sequence). In DNA form, the CDR3 reads TGTGCCAGTAGCAAAAGGGGGGACACCTGGGATACGCAGTATTTT. Amino acid sequence: CASSKRGDTWDTQYF.

This chain uses TRBV20-1 with TRBJ1-6; D might be TRBD1 (5 bases). CDR1 and CDR2 from the germline V gene are DFQATT and SNEGSKA (reference sequence). This CDR3 region has 14 residues. V was clipped by 6 bases and J by 4 bases, with 13 bases between them. The CDR3 sequence: CSARDGTYNSPLHF. CDR3 coding DNA: TGCAGTGCCAGGGACGGAACTTATAATTCACCCCTCCACTTT.

V is TRBV6-5 and J is TRBJ1-3; D is unresolved. The CDR3 extends over 16 amino acids. Looked up from germline, CDR1 is MNHEY and CDR2 is SVGAGI. V was pared by 0 bases and J by 1 base, with 10 bases between. CDR3 protein: CASSYSKQTSGNTIYF. In DNA form, the CDR3 reads TGTGCCAGCAGTTACTCGAAACAGACTTCTGGAAACACCATATATTTT.

The chain carries TRBV4-1 and TRBJ2-6; no definite D call. In germline, CDR1 is MGHRA, CDR2 YSYEKL. This CDR3 comprises 16 residues. V lost 0 bases and J 0 bases, leaving 6 bases between the germline ends. Written as DNA, the CDR3 is TGCGCCAGCAGCCAAGATAGGGTCTCTGGGGCCAACGTCCTGACTTTC. Residues: CASSQDRVSGANVLTF.

The J gene is TRBJ1-1, the V gene TRBV29-1, with D perhaps TRBD1 (5 bases). Germline CDR1 and CDR2: SQVTM and ANQGSEA. The CDR3 has 18 residues. V was clipped by 6 bases and J by 3 bases, with 29 bases between them. This CDR3 reads CSVRGVSATSKADTEAFF. In DNA form, the CDR3 reads TGCAGCGTCCGAGGGGTATCCGCAACCTCGAAAGCGGACACTGAAGCTTTCTTT.

This clonotype showed up just a few times. V and J are TRBV13 and TRBJ1-6, with a possible D match to TRBD1 (5 bases). Germline values: CDR1 PRHDT, CDR2 FYEKMQ (reference sequence). V was cut by 5 bases and J by 8 bases, with 7 bases left in between. The CDR3 is 12 amino acids. In DNA, the CDR3 is TGTGCCAGCAGCCCCAGGGATTCACCCCTCCACTTT. Translation gives CASSPRDSPLHF. Filled out from reference TRBV13 and TRBJ1-6, the complete variable domain reads AAGVIQSPRHLIKEKRETATLKCYPIPRHDTVYWYQQGPGQDPQFLISFYEKMQSDKGSIPDRFSAQQFSDYHSELNMSSLELGDSALYFCASSPRDSPLHFGNGTRLTVT.

The chain joins TRBV19 to TRBJ2-7, with TRBD2 matching over 11 bases. CDR1 LNHDA and CDR2 SQIVND come from the germline V gene (reference sequence). The CDR3 is 14 residues long. Germline trimming cut 9 bases from V and 1 base from J; bases unmatched to any gene: 5. In nucleotides, the CDR3 is TGTGCCAGCAGAGGGACTAGCGGATCCTACGAGCAGTACTTC. Translating gives CASRGTSGSYEQYF.

A few counts support this clonotype. The chain joins TRBV28 to TRBJ2-5; tentative D call: TRBD1 (6 bases). This CDR3 region has 18 residues. CDR1 and CDR2 (germline): MDHEN, SYDVKM. V was pared by 4 bases and J by 4 bases, with 25 bases between. The CDR3 region has the DNA TGTGCCAGCAGTTCCCCAAGGGGTGGTGGGGGCCTCAGAGAGACCCAGTACTTC. Its protein is CASSSPRGGGGLRETQYF. The variable domain in full, completed from reference TRBV28 and TRBJ2-5, reads DVKVTQSSRYLVKRTGEKVFLECVQDMDHENMFWYRQDPGLGLRLIYFSYDVKMKEKGDIPEGYSVSREKKERFSLILESASTNQTSMYLCASSSPRGGGGLRETQYFGPGTRLLVL.

This clonotype was observed at least ten times. The J gene is TRBJ2-7, the V gene TRBV2; no firm D call. CDR1 SNHLY and CDR2 FYNNEI come from the germline V gene. The CDR3 consists of 14 residues. The V and J ends lost 3 bases and 1 base respectively, with 10 bases between them. The CDR3 nucleotides read TGTGCCAGCAGTGACCCTCCCCCGTCCTACGAGCAGTACTTC. It codes for CASSDPPPSYEQYF.

This chain links TRBV12-3 or TRBV12-4 with TRBJ2-1, with TRBD2 identical over 12 bases. The CDR3 is 15 residues long. Trimming cost V 6 bases and J 10 bases; bases outside gene matches: 10. The CDR3: CASSPTSGGQWEQFF. CDR3 DNA sequence: TGTGCCAGCAGCCCCACTAGCGGGGGGCAGTGGGAGCAGTTCTTC.

At least ten counts were recorded for this clonotype. The chain has TRBV20-1 and TRBJ2-7; 8 bases fit TRBD2. Germline lookup yields CDR1 DFQATT and CDR2 SNEGSKA (reference sequence). This CDR3 comprises 15 residues. The ends lost 5 bases at V and 0 bases at J; junction bases unmatched: 9. In nucleotides, the CDR3 is TGCAGTGCTGACCCCACTAGCGGAAGCTCCTACGAGCAGTACTTC. Translation gives CSADPTSGSSYEQYF.

The chain links TRBV12-3 or TRBV12-4 to TRBJ1-5; TRBD1 is a possible D gene (5 bases). The ends were cut back, 1 base at V and 2 bases at J, with 9 bases in the middle. CDR3 length: 15 amino acids. The CDR3 reads CASSLGAGGNQPQHF. The CDR3 nucleotides are TGTGCCAGCAGTTTAGGAGCGGGGGGCAATCAGCCCCAGCATTTT.

The chain links TRBV5-6 to TRBJ1-5, with 9 bases matching TRBD1. Germline CDR1 and CDR2: SGHDT and YYEEEE. The CDR3 contains 14 residues. J gave up 6 bases and V 4 bases, and 5 bases lay outside the gene matches. DNA of the CDR3: TGTGCCAGCAGCCGGACAGGGGCAGGTCAGCCCCAGCATTTT. Protein product: CASSRTGAGQPQHF.

This clonotype turned up a few times. The chain joins TRBV15 to TRBJ1-6; D not resolved. The germline CDR1 and CDR2 sequences are LNHNV and YYDKDF (reference sequence). This CDR3 contains 17 residues. V was cut by 0 bases and J by 0 bases, with 9 bases left in between. The CDR3 sequence is CATSRDAQSSYNSPLHF. The CDR3 nucleotides read TGTGCCACCAGCAGAGATGCCCAAAGCTCCTATAATTCACCCCTCCACTTT.

This clonotype was counted a few times. The rearrangement joins TRBV5-6 to TRBJ2-2; D possibly corresponds to TRBD2 (5 bases). The V and J ends lost 0 bases and 0 bases respectively, with 9 bases between them. The CDR3 contains 16 residues. The germline gives CDR1 SGHDT, CDR2 YYEEEE. The CDR3 DNA is TGTGCCAGCAGCTTGGTTTGGGGAGCGAACACCGGGGAGCTGTTTTTT. Protein product: CASSLVWGANTGELFF.

This clonotype was seen repeatedly, ten times or more. The chain has TRBV12-3 or TRBV12-4 and TRBJ1-1; D gene ambiguous. This CDR3 comprises 12 residues. The V and J ends lost 6 bases and 6 bases respectively, with 11 bases between them. The CDR3 coding sequence is TGTGCCAGCAGGTCCTTGAGGGCTGAAGCTTTCTTT. Its translation: CASRSLRAEAFF.

This clonotype has ten or more counts. This rearrangement joins TRBV2 to TRBJ2-2; D unresolved. CDR3 length: 13 amino acids. CDR1 and CDR2 from the germline V gene are SNHLY and FYNNEI. The ends were cut back, 8 bases at V and 6 bases at J, with 13 bases in the middle. CDR3 in amino acids: CASEGMWAGELFF. In DNA, the CDR3 is TGTGCCAGCGAAGGGATGTGGGCCGGGGAGCTGTTTTTT.

This clonotype has only a few counts. The V and J genes are TRBV5-1 and TRBJ2-5; D perhaps matches TRBD2 (6 bases). Germline V gene lookup returns CDR1 SGHRS and CDR2 YFSETQ. Trimming shortened V by 2 bases and J by 3 bases, and 11 bases separated the two germline ends. The CDR3 is 14 residues long. The CDR3 DNA follows: TGCGCCAGCAGCTTTTTTGGCGGGAAAGAGACCCAGTACTTC. This encodes CASSFFGGKETQYF.

This clonotype was detected ten times or more. The rearrangement uses TRBV20-1 and TRBJ2-3, with D perhaps given as TRBD1 or TRBD2 (5 bases each). V was trimmed by 3 bases and J by 8 bases, leaving 18 bases between them. This CDR3 spans 14 amino acids. Germline assignment: CDR1 DFQATT and CDR2 SNEGSKA (reference sequence). CDR3 region: CSASEGSTAGTQYF. DNA of the CDR3: TGCAGTGCTAGTGAGGGGTCTACCGCCGGTACGCAGTATTTT.